The present T cell receptor (beta chain) was sequenced within a study of STAT5B mutations in CD4+ large granular lymphocyte leukemia. The study, taken as a whole, reports: Approximately 25% of private leukemic clonotypes occurred rarely in other patients' non-leukemic repertoires. Patient CD4-sorted repertoires looked more clonal than healthy CD4+ repertoires, even without putative leukemic clones. TRBV06-family usage was enriched in top patient clones (8/27) versus controls (2/35). Data were not HLA-matched across samples.

The V and J ends lost 2 bases and 2 bases respectively, with 10 bases between them. This CDR3 contains 14 residues. Germline loops: CDR1 MNHEY, CDR2 SVGAGI. Method: immunoSEQ multiplex PCR; TCRdb's copy keeps in-frame clones and lacks some. This sample has tens of thousands of clones; approximately 81% occur once, and the top ten carry about 2.5%. Notes on this clone: Antigen specificity is unknown.

Material for sequencing was CD4+ T cells from blood buffy coats. The V call is TRBV6-5, the J call TRBJ2-7; unclear D gene. This receptor was obtained from a human donor in good health. The chain's CDR3 is CASSYPDVTYEQYF. The DNA of the CDR3 is TGTGCCAGCAGTTACCCGGACGTTACCTACGAGCAGTACTTC.